The 12 T cell receptor beta chains below were found in one sample sequenced in a study of blood T cell repertoires in COVID-19. Produced via immunoSEQ multiplex PCR; TCRdb's table is partial and in-frame only. The sample carries 200,000 to 250,000 clones, 84% recorded once. The sequenced sample was PBMCs or T cells enriched from blood (not recorded which). These receptors originate from a woman aged 40-49 years who had recovered from COVID-19.

This chain joins TRBV5-1 and TRBJ1-6, with 10 bases that match TRBD1. This CDR3 comprises 16 residues. J was trimmed by 8 bases and V by 4 bases; bases with no gene match: 9. Germline lookup yields CDR1 SGHRS and CDR2 YFSETQ. The DNA of the CDR3 is TGCGCCAGCAGCGAAGACAGGGGGCGCTTGGATTCACCCCTCCACTTT. Its translation: CASSEDRGRLDSPLHF.

V is TRBV18 and J is TRBJ2-3; 10 nucleotides align to TRBD2. Germline CDR1 is KGHSH and CDR2 is LQKENI. CDR3 size: 16 residues. The J segment lost 3 bases and the V segment lost 3 bases, leaving 6 bases of the junction unmatched. The CDR3 protein is CASSPWTSGLTDTQYF. CDR3 sequence (DNA): TGTGCCAGCTCACCCTGGACTAGCGGTTTGACAGATACGCAGTATTTT.

The genes are TRBV9 and TRBJ1-6, with 9 nucleotides matching TRBD1. Trimming took 0 bases from V and 10 from J; bases not matched to a gene: 5. The CDR3 runs 15 residues. Germline lookup yields CDR1 SGDLS and CDR2 YYNGEE. For the CDR3, the DNA is TGTGCCAGCAGCGTAGAAACAGGGGGCCAATCACCCCTCCACTTT. Its protein is CASSVETGGQSPLHF.

The V gene is TRBV10-3, the J gene TRBJ1-6, with D maybe TRBD1 (5 bases). The CDR3 covers 14 residues. V was pared by 5 bases and J by 5 bases, with 10 bases between. The germline CDR1 and CDR2 sequences are ENHRY and SYGVKD. CDR3 bases: TGTGCCATCAGTCTGGGGGGGGATAATTCACCCCTCCACTTT. Its translation: CAISLGGDNSPLHF.

J is TRBJ2-3 and V is TRBV6-5; 9 bases fit TRBD2. The CDR3 contains 14 residues. CDR1 is MNHEY and CDR2 is SVGAGI in the germline V gene. J lost 3 bases, V lost 4 bases, and 2 bases had no gene match. The CDR3 loop is CASSSTSGTDTQYF. The CDR3 coding sequence is TGTGCCAGCAGTTCGACTAGCGGTACAGATACGCAGTATTTT.

The rearrangement uses TRBV7-8 and TRBJ2-3; D is perhaps TRBD1 (5 bases). This CDR3 contains 13 residues. The germline gives CDR1 SGHVS, CDR2 FQNEAQ. The V gene lost 1 base and the J gene lost 6 bases, with 8 bases spanning the gap. The CDR3 here is CASSLGGWDTQYF. Written as DNA, the CDR3 is TGTGCCAGCAGCTTAGGGGGCTGGGATACGCAGTATTTT.

The chain is built from TRBV5-1 and TRBJ2-3; D is possibly TRBD1 (6 bases). Germline-derived CDR1 and CDR2 are SGHRS and YFSETQ. The CDR3 consists of 14 residues. Trimming left V 2 bases short and J 6 bases short, with 13 bases between. The DNA for the CDR3 is TGCGCCAGCAGCTTCGGGACAAACGAGGATACGCAGTATTTT. Protein sequence: CASSFGTNEDTQYF.

The rearrangement joins TRBV7-9 to TRBJ2-4; the match to TRBD2 covers 8 bases. This CDR3 spans 15 amino acids. V was pared by 5 bases and J by 3 bases, with 6 bases of the junction left unmatched. Germline lookup yields CDR1 SEHNR and CDR2 FQNEAQ (reference sequence). The CDR3 DNA is TGTGCCAGCAGCCTACGGGAGGGGGGCAAAAACATTCAGTACTTC. This sequence encodes CASSLREGGKNIQYF.

The chain links TRBV7-2 to TRBJ2-3, with TRBD1 as a possible D gene (5 bases). CDR3 length: 14 residues. Per the germline V gene, CDR1 is SGHTA and CDR2 is FQGNSA. Trimming pared 5 bases from V and 4 bases from J, leaving 13 bases between. CDR3 sequence: CASSPRRGSDTQYF. The CDR3 DNA reads TGTGCCAGCAGCCCGCGTAGGGGTTCAGATACGCAGTATTTT.

CDR3 DNA: TGTGCCTGTGGGACAGGGGCAACTAATGAAAAACTGTTTTTT. Translation: CACGTGATNEKLFF. J is TRBJ1-4 and V is TRBV30, with 10 bases fitting TRBD1. With V trimmed by 6 bases and J by 0 bases, 1 base remained unmatched. Germline CDR1 and CDR2: GTSNPN and SVGIG (reference sequence). The CDR3 is made up of 14 amino acids.

The rearrangement uses TRBV4-1 and TRBJ1-2; 11 bases map to TRBD1. Looked up from germline, CDR1 is MGHRA and CDR2 is YSYEKL. The CDR3 is 17 amino acids. With V trimmed by 2 bases and J by 2 bases, 7 bases remained unmatched. Here the CDR3 reads CASSQHQRDRGNYGYTF. The CDR3 coding sequence is TGCGCCAGCAGCCAACACCAAAGGGACAGGGGGAACTATGGCTACACCTTC.

V gene TRBV7-2 combines with J gene TRBJ2-3, with 8 bases aligning to TRBD2. The CDR3 spans 16 residues. Germline V gene data show CDR1 as SGHTA and CDR2 as FQGNSA. Trimming removed 1 base from V and 4 bases from J; junction bases left unmatched: 7. CDR3 sequence: CASSLGSGISPDTQYF. CDR3 sequence (DNA): TGTGCCAGCAGCTTAGGTAGCGGGATCAGCCCAGATACGCAGTATTTT.